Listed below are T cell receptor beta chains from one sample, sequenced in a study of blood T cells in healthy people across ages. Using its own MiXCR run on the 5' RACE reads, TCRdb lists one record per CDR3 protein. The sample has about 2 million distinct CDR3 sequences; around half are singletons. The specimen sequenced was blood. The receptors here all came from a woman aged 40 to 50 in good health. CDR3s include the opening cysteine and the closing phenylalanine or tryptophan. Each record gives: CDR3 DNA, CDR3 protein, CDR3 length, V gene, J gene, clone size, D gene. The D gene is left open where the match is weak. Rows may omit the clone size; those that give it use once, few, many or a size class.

cdr3_nt: TGTGCCGGCAGCCGGGACAGGGGGCGCTGGGATGAGCAGTTCTTC; cdr3_aa: CAGSRDRGRWDEQFF; cdr3_length: 15; v_call: TRBV6-6; j_call: TRBJ2-1; clone_size: -; d_call: TRBD1
cdr3_nt: TGTGCCAGCAGCCGAGCCGGCGGCGGGGGCCCTCTAGCCAAAAACATTCAGTACTTC; cdr3_aa: CASSRAGGGGPLAKNIQYF; cdr3_length: 19; v_call: TRBV4-2; j_call: TRBJ2-4; clone_size: few; d_call: -
cdr3_nt: TGTGCCAGCAGCTCTGAGGGGTTAGGGGATACGCAGTATTTT; cdr3_aa: CASSSEGLGDTQYF; cdr3_length: 14; v_call: TRBV7-9; j_call: TRBJ2-3; clone_size: -; d_call: -
cdr3_nt: TGTGCCAGCAAGGCAGGGGTAGGCACAGATACGCAGTATTTT; cdr3_aa: CASKAGVGTDTQYF; cdr3_length: 14; v_call: TRBV12-3/TRBV12-4; j_call: TRBJ2-3; clone_size: -; d_call: -
cdr3_nt: TGCGCCAGCAGCTTGTCACCAGCGAGCACCTACGAGCAGTACTTC; cdr3_aa: CASSLSPASTYEQYF; cdr3_length: 15; v_call: TRBV5-1; j_call: TRBJ2-7; clone_size: -; d_call: -
cdr3_nt: TGTGCCAGCAGCCGTCGTCAGGGGACCGAGCAGTACTTC; cdr3_aa: CASSRRQGTEQYF; cdr3_length: 13; v_call: TRBV7-2; j_call: TRBJ2-7; clone_size: -; d_call: -
cdr3_nt: TGCGCCAGCAGCCAAGACAGGGAAAACCAAGAGACCCAGTACTTC; cdr3_aa: CASSQDRENQETQYF; cdr3_length: 15; v_call: TRBV4-3; j_call: TRBJ2-5; clone_size: few; d_call: -
cdr3_nt: TGCAGTGCAAGAAGGGGACAGGGAGGGGAGACCCAGTACTTC; cdr3_aa: CSARRGQGGETQYF; cdr3_length: 14; v_call: TRBV20-1; j_call: TRBJ2-5; clone_size: once; d_call: TRBD1
cdr3_nt: TGTGCCATCAGTCGGGACCCATCCTACAAGGAGCAGTTCTTC; cdr3_aa: CAISRDPSYKEQFF; cdr3_length: 14; v_call: TRBV10-3; j_call: TRBJ2-1; clone_size: -; d_call: -
cdr3_nt: TGCGCCAGCAGCGGGGGACTAGCTATCACAGATACGCAGTATTTT; cdr3_aa: CASSGGLAITDTQYF; cdr3_length: 15; v_call: TRBV5-1; j_call: TRBJ2-3; clone_size: few; d_call: TRBD2
cdr3_nt: TGTGCCAGCAGTGGGGGGCTACAAGAGACCCAGTACTTC; cdr3_aa: CASSGGLQETQYF; cdr3_length: 13; v_call: TRBV18; j_call: TRBJ2-5; clone_size: many; d_call: -
cdr3_nt: TGTGCCAGCAACTCGATGGTGAATGAGCAGTACTTC; cdr3_aa: CASNSMVNEQYF; cdr3_length: 12; v_call: TRBV6-5; j_call: TRBJ2-5; clone_size: -; d_call: -
cdr3_nt: TGTGCCAGCAGTTTATTACAGGCCTCTGAGACCCAGTACTTC; cdr3_aa: CASSLLQASETQYF; cdr3_length: 14; v_call: TRBV28; j_call: TRBJ2-5; clone_size: few; d_call: -
cdr3_nt: TGCGCCAGCAGCCAAGTTCCGGGCGTGGAGCCCCAGCATTTT; cdr3_aa: CASSQVPGVEPQHF; cdr3_length: 14; v_call: TRBV4-1; j_call: TRBJ1-5; clone_size: few; d_call: -
cdr3_nt: TGCAGTGCTAGTCCGCCCCAGGCGATCTACGAGCAGTACTTC; cdr3_aa: CSASPPQAIYEQYF; cdr3_length: 14; v_call: TRBV20-1; j_call: TRBJ2-7; clone_size: -; d_call: -
cdr3_nt: TGTGCCAGCAGACCCAATGTGAACTATGGCTACACCTTC; cdr3_aa: CASRPNVNYGYTF; cdr3_length: 13; v_call: TRBV28; j_call: TRBJ1-2; clone_size: -; d_call: -
cdr3_nt: TGTGCCAGCAGCTCGCCGGACAGGGGCTTAAACAATCAGCCCCAGCATTTT; cdr3_aa: CASSSPDRGLNNQPQHF; cdr3_length: 17; v_call: TRBV7-2; j_call: TRBJ1-5; clone_size: -; d_call: TRBD1
cdr3_nt: TGTGCCAGCTCACCACTATCCAGGGGTCACGAGCAGTACTTC; cdr3_aa: CASSPLSRGHEQYF; cdr3_length: 14; v_call: TRBV18; j_call: TRBJ2-7; clone_size: -; d_call: -
cdr3_nt: TGTGCCAGCAGCGACGGACAGGGGAGCTCCTATAATTCACCCCTCCACTTT; cdr3_aa: CASSDGQGSSYNSPLHF; cdr3_length: 17; v_call: TRBV11-2; j_call: TRBJ1-6; clone_size: -; d_call: TRBD1
cdr3_nt: TGTGCCAGCAGACAGGGGTCTGTGTATGGCTACACCTTC; cdr3_aa: CASRQGSVYGYTF; cdr3_length: 13; v_call: TRBV6-6; j_call: TRBJ1-2; clone_size: few; d_call: TRBD1
cdr3_nt: TGTGCCAGCAGCTTCATCGAGGTAGAAGAGACCCAGTACTTC; cdr3_aa: CASSFIEVEETQYF; cdr3_length: 14; v_call: TRBV7-9; j_call: TRBJ2-5; clone_size: -; d_call: -
cdr3_nt: TGTGCCAGCAGCCAGGTAGCGGGGGCGCGGGAGACCCAGTACTTC; cdr3_aa: CASSQVAGARETQYF; cdr3_length: 15; v_call: TRBV3-1; j_call: TRBJ2-5; clone_size: -; d_call: TRBD2
cdr3_nt: TGTGCCAGCAGTTTTTTCCCCCGACAGGGCCGGAACAAAGAAGACTACAATGAGCAGTTCTTC; cdr3_aa: CASSFFPRQGRNKEDYNEQFF; cdr3_length: 21; v_call: TRBV28; j_call: TRBJ2-1; clone_size: -; d_call: TRBD1
cdr3_nt: TGTGCCAGCAGTATAAGAGCGGGCCACTACGAGCAGTACTTC; cdr3_aa: CASSIRAGHYEQYF; cdr3_length: 14; v_call: TRBV7-3; j_call: TRBJ2-7; clone_size: -; d_call: -
cdr3_nt: TGTGCCGGTGCTAAGACTAGCACAGATACGCAGTATTTT; cdr3_aa: CAGAKTSTDTQYF; cdr3_length: 13; v_call: TRBV9; j_call: TRBJ2-3; clone_size: -; d_call: -
cdr3_nt: TGCGCCAGCAGTCCCGGACTAGCGGGGAGTAATGAGCAGTTCTTC; cdr3_aa: CASSPGLAGSNEQFF; cdr3_length: 15; v_call: TRBV10-1; j_call: TRBJ2-1; clone_size: many; d_call: TRBD2
cdr3_nt: TGTGCCAGCAGCGCCGGGGGGCCTAACTATGGCTACACCTTC; cdr3_aa: CASSAGGPNYGYTF; cdr3_length: 14; v_call: TRBV9; j_call: TRBJ1-2; clone_size: few; d_call: -
cdr3_nt: TGTGCCAGCAGCCCAGCTAACGCTGAGCAGTTCTTC; cdr3_aa: CASSPANAEQFF; cdr3_length: 12; v_call: TRBV7-9; j_call: TRBJ2-1; clone_size: -; d_call: -
cdr3_nt: TGTGCCAGCAGTCCCCGGACAGTTAACAATGAGCAGTTCTTC; cdr3_aa: CASSPRTVNNEQFF; cdr3_length: 14; v_call: TRBV27; j_call: TRBJ2-1; clone_size: few; d_call: -
cdr3_nt: TGTGCCAGCAGCCCCTACCGGGACAGGGCGGATGAGCAGTTCTTC; cdr3_aa: CASSPYRDRADEQFF; cdr3_length: 15; v_call: TRBV12-3/TRBV12-4; j_call: TRBJ2-1; clone_size: few; d_call: TRBD1
cdr3_nt: TGCGCCAGCAGCCAAGAAGCTCCGGACAGAGAATTTAAGACCCAGTACTTC; cdr3_aa: CASSQEAPDREFKTQYF; cdr3_length: 17; v_call: TRBV4-1; j_call: TRBJ2-5; clone_size: few; d_call: -
cdr3_nt: TGCAGTGCTAGCGGGCAGGGGAGGACAGATACGCAGTATTTT; cdr3_aa: CSASGQGRTDTQYF; cdr3_length: 14; v_call: TRBV20-1; j_call: TRBJ2-3; clone_size: once; d_call: -